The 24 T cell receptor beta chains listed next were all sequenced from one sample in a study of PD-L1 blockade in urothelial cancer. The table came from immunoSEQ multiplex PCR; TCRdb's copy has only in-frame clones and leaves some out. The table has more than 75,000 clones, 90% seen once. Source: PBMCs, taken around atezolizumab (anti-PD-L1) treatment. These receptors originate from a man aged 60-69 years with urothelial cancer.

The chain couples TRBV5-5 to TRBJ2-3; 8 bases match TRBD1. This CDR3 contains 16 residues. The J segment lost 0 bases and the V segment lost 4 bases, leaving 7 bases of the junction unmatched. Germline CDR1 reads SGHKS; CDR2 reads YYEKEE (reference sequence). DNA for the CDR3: TGTGCCAGCAGCCGATCTCGACAGGGGAGCACAGATACGCAGTATTTT. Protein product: CASSRSRQGSTDTQYF.

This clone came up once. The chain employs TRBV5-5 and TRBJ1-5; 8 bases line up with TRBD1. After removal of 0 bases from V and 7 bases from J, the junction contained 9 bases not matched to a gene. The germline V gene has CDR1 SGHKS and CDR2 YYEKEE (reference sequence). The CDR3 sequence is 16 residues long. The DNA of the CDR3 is TGTGCCAGCAGCTTGGATCTAGACAGGGGCCGCCAGCCCCAGCATTTT. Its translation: CASSLDLDRGRQPQHF.

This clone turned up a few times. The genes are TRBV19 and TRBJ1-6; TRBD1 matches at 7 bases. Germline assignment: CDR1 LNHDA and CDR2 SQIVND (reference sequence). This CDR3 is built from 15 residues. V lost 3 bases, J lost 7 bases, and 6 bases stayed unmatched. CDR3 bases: TGTGCCAGTAGTATTGCGACAGGGACCAATTCACCCCTCCACTTT. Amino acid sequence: CASSIATGTNSPLHF.

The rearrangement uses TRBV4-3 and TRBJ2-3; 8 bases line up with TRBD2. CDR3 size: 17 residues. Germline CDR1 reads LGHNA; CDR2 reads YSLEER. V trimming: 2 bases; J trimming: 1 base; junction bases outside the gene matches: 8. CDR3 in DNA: TGCGCCAGCAGCCAACGATTTAGCGGGGCCGGCACAGATACGCAGTATTTT. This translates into CASSQRFSGAGTDTQYF.

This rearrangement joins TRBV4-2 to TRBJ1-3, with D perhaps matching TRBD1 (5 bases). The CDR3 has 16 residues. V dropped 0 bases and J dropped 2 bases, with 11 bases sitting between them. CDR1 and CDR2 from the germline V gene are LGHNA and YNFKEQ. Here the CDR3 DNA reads TGTGCCAGCAGCCAAGATCCGGCAGGGACTGGAAACACCATATATTTT. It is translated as CASSQDPAGTGNTIYF.

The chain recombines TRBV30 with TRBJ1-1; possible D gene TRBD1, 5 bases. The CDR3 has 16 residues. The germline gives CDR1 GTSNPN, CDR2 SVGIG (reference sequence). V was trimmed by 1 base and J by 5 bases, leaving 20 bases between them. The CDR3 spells CAWSAYLTRGRTEAFF. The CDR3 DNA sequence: TGTGCCTGGAGTGCCTACCTCACGCGGGGGAGGACTGAAGCTTTCTTT. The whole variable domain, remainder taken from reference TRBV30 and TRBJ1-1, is SQTIHQWPATLVQPVGSPLSLECTVEGTSNPNLYWYRQAAGRGLQLLFYSVGIGQISSEVPQNLSASRPQDRQFILSSKKLLLSDSGFYLCAWSAYLTRGRTEAFFGQGTRLTVV.

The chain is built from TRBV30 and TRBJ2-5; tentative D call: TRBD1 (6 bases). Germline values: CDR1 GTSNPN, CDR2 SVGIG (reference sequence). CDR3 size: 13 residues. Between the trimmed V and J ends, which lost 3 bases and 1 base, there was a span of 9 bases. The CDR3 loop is CAWSRGPQETQYF. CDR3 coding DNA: TGTGCCTGGAGCAGGGGTCCCCAAGAGACCCAGTACTTC.

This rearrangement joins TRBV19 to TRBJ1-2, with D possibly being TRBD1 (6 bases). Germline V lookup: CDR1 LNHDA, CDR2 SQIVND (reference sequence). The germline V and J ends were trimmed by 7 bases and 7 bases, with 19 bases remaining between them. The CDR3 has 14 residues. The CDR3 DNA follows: TGTGCCAGTAAAAGGTCACAGGGCCTAGGTGGCTACACCTTC. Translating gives CASKRSQGLGGYTF.

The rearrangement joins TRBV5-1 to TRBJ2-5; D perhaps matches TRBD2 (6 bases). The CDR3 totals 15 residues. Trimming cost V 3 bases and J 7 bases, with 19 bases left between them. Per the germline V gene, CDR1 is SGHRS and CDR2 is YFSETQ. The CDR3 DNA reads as TGCGCCAGCAGCTCCCCCTTAGGAGGGGATGCGACCCAGTACTTC. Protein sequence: CASSSPLGGDATQYF.

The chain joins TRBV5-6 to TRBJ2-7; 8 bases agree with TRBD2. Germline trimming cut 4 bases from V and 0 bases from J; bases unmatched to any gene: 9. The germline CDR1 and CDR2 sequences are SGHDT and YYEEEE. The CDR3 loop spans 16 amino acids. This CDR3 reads CASSEQIAGTSYEQYF. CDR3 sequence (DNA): TGTGCCAGCAGCGAGCAAATAGCGGGGACCTCCTACGAGCAGTACTTC.

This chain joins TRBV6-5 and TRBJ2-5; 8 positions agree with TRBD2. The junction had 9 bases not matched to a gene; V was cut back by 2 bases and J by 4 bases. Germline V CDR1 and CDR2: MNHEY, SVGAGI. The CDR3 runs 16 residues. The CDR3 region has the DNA TGTGCCAGCAGTTACGCGGCGGGGGGAGCGGGAGAGACCCAGTACTTC. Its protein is CASSYAAGGAGETQYF.

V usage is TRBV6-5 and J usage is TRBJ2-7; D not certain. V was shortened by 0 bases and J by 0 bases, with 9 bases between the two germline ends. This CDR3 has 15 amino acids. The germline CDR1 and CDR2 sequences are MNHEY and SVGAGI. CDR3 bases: TGTGCCAGCAGTTACTCCCAAGCCTACTCCTACGAGCAGTACTTC. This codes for CASSYSQAYSYEQYF.

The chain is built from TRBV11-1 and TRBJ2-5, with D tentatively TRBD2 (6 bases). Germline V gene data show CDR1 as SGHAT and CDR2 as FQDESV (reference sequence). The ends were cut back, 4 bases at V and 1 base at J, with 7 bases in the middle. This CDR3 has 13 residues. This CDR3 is CASSSGLQETQYF. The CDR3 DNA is TGTGCCAGCAGCTCGGGACTCCAAGAGACCCAGTACTTC.

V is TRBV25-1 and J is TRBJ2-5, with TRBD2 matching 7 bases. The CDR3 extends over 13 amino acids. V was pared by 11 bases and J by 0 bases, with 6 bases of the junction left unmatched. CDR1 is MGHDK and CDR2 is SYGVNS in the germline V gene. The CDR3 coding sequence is TGTGCCGCAAAAGGGACTAACCAAGAGACCCAGTACTTC. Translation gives CAAKGTNQETQYF.

The CDR3 is CASSIDPTGPQYF. CDR3 nucleotides: TGTGCCAGTAGTATAGATCCCACAGGACCGCAGTACTTC. The chain joins TRBV19 to TRBJ2-7, with TRBD1 as a possible D gene (5 bases). This CDR3 region has 13 residues. V shed 0 bases and J shed 9 bases, with 12 bases lying between them. The germline V gene has CDR1 LNHDA and CDR2 SQIVND (reference sequence).

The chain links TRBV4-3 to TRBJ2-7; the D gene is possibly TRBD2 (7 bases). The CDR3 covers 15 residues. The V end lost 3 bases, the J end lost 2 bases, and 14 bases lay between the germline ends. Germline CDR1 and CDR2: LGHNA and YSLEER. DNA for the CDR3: TGCGCCAGCAGCCAGTGGGGAGGGGGAGCCTACGAGCAGTACTTC. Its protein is CASSQWGGGAYEQYF.

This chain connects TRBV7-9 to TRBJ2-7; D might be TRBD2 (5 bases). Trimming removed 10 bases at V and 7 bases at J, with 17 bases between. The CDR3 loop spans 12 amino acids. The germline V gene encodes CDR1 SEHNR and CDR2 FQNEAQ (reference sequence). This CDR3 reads CATSFEGSEQYF. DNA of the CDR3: TGTGCCACCTCCTTTGAGGGTAGTGAGCAGTACTTC. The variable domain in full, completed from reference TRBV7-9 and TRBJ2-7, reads DTGVSQNPRHKITKRGQNVTFRCDPISEHNRLYWYRQTLGQGPEFLTYFQNEAQLEKSRLLSDRFSAERPKGSFSTLEIQRTEQGDSAMYLCATSFEGSEQYFGPGTRLTVT.

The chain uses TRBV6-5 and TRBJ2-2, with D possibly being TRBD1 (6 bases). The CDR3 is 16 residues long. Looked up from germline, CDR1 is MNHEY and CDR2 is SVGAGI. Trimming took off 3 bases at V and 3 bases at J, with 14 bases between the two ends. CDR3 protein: CASSYTGTLDTGELFF. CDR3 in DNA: TGTGCCAGCAGTTATACGGGGACACTCGACACCGGGGAGCTGTTTTTT.

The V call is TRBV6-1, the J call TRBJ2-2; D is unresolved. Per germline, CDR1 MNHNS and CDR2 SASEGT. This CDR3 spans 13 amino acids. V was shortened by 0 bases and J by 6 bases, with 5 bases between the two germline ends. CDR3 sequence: CASSEAPSGELFF. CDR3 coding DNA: TGTGCCAGCAGTGAAGCTCCGTCCGGGGAGCTGTTTTTT.

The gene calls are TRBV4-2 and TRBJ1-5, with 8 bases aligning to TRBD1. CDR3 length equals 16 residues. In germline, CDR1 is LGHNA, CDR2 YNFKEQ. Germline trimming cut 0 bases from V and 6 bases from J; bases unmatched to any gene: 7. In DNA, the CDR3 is TGTGCCAGCAGCCAAGAGAGATCAGGGGGCCTTCAGCCCCAGCATTTT. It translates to CASSQERSGGLQPQHF.

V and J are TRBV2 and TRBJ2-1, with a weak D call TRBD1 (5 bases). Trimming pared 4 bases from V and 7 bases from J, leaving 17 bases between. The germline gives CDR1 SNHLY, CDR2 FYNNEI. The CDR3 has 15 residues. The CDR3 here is CASSVGQGTPNEQFF. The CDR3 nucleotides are TGTGCCAGCAGTGTAGGGCAGGGAACTCCAAATGAGCAGTTCTTC. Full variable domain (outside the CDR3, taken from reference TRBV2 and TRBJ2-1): EPEVTQTPSHQVTQMGQEVILRCVPISNHLYFYWYRQILGQKVEFLVSFYNNEISEKSEIFDDQFSVERPDGSNFTLKIRSTKLEDSAMYFCASSVGQGTPNEQFFGPGTRLTVL.

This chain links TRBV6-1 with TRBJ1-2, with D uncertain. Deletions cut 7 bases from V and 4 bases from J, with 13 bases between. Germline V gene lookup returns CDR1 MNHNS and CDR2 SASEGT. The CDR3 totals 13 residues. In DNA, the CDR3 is TGTGCCAGCATCCCCAGCGGTCGCTATGGCTACACCTTC. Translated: CASIPSGRYGYTF.

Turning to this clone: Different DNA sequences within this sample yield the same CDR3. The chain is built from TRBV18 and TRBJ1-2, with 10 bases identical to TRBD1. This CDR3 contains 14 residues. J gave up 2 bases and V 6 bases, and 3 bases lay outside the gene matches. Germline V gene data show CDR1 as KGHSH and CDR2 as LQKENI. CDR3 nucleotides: TGTGCCAGCTCCCCGGGACAGGGGAACTATGGCTACACCTTC. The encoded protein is CASSPGQGNYGYTF.

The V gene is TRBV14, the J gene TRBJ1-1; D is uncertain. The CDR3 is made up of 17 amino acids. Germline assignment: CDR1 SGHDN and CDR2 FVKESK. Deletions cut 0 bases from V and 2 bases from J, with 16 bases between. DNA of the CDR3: TGTGCCAGCAGCCAAGATAGAGGATCGAGGGTAAACACTGAAGCTTTCTTT. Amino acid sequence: CASSQDRGSRVNTEAFF.